The subject of this entry is one TCR beta chain. Its antigen is not yet known. The sample holds no much larger clone one base away, and base qualities are not on file. The germline V gene (reference sequence) supplies CDR1 LNHDA and CDR2 SQIVND. Counted from cysteine to phenylalanine, this CDR3 has 17 amino acids. The only DNA kept is the CDR3, 51 bases in frame from the first base. For this chain, trimming is 8 bases at the V end and 0 bases at the J end, and the number of junction bases without a gene match is 4. Library construction relied on the immunoSEQ multiplex PCR assay. The multiplex PCR relied on a mix of 60 forward primers for TCR Vbeta segments and 13 reverse primers for TCR Jbeta segments. A multiplex PCR assay on genomic DNA amplified the CDR3 region of rearranged TCR beta genes. The Illumina HiSeq System was used to sequence the amplified TCR beta libraries as 87-base-pair reads. As for the authors' bioinformatics: A later analysis tallied around 87 million unique TCR beta chains across the 550 to 850 repertoires, and some 10 million of those chains were shared by two or more donors. To remove PCR and sequencing errors, raw reads were error-corrected and collapsed into unique sequences using a nearest-neighbor algorithm that merged closely related sequences. CDR3 sequences were aligned to IMGT reference sequences to assign V, D and J gene segments. For a sequence to be retained, a match of at least six nucleotides was required to both a V gene segment and a J gene segment. Rearrangements were called productive when the CDR3 lacked stop codons and stayed in frame with V and J; all others were non-productive. CDR3 was defined by IMGT convention, running from the second conserved V-encoded cysteine to the conserved J-encoded phenylalanine. Sequences without an unambiguous match to a single V gene segment were excluded from the earlier analysis of a few hundred of the donors. In an earlier analysis of approximately 610 of the donors, V segments were called functional above 56.7% productive rearrangements and were called segregating when the between-donor standard deviation exceeded 5%. To diagnose cytomegalovirus status from the catalog of TCR beta chain sequences, a statistical classification framework was built. In a later analysis, V and J genes were assigned by comparing TCR nucleotide sequences against IMGT/GENE-DB human TR gene sequences. Using the TCRdist pipeline, a later analysis assigned CDR3 sequences along with most-parsimonious VDJ recombination scenarios. In a later analysis, every TCR beta chain was defined by the combination of its CDR3 amino acid sequence and its V-gene family, and reads without a unique V-gene family were dropped. To address suspected cross-contamination and a sequencing artifact, a later analysis removed around 590 highly shared, low-generation-probability nucleotide sequences. In a later analysis, a clonal expansion index for each public chain was calculated from normalized within-repertoire ranks of inferred template counts. In a later analysis, generation probabilities were computed with a VDJ recombination model fitted to out-of-frame rearrangements, and the resulting probabilities were checked against IGoR. In a later analysis, TCR-TCR, TCR-HLA and TCR-CMV co-occurrence was scored with hypergeometric tests, and a repertoire-size bias correction was applied to TCR pairs. False discovery rates were estimated in a later analysis by permuting HLA or CMV assignments 20 times. In a later analysis, co-occurring TCRs were grouped using DBSCAN, and TCRdist sequence similarity was added for clustering within HLA-allele-positive subsets. Co-occurrence clustering excluded repertoires with fewer than 30,000 or more than 120,000 public chains, plus five with anomalous nucleotide sharing. The table comes from immuneACCESS by way of TCRdb, which keeps in-frame sequences with V and J called. Part of the clones is missing from these tables; in studies checked, under half for an unresolved V gene and the rest for unknown reasons. D and trimming were read from the DNA, whereas the V and J calls and clone size are those reported in that table. The sample data list about 140,000 clones, and roughly 79% of these were observed just once. The biggest ten clones account for 2.8% of the sample.

The cohort comprised some 680 healthy bone marrow donors. At the time of sampling, every cohort member was nominally healthy, though immune exposures that went unrecorded were likely present. The donor tested CMV seronegative and was one of the 352 seronegative cohort members. Every donor gave a peripheral blood sample, and the peripheral blood mononuclear cells from that sample were used for TCR beta sequencing. The Qiagen DNeasy Blood Extraction Kit was used to extract genomic DNA from the blood cell samples. The sample comes from a study of cytomegalovirus exposure and HLA in healthy donors (dated by TCRdb to about 2017). General notes on the study: An earlier analysis of approximately 600 of the donors reported 276 Gb of sequence data and around 120 million unique TCR beta sequences from roughly 200 million T cells. Approximately 300 gigabases of sequencing data and 70 million to 95 million unique TCR sequences made up an early release that covered roughly 670 HLA-typed donors. Of the 350 to 450 genotyped donors, 75% to 85% were placed in the genetic ancestry cluster associated with self-reported Caucasian donors. The study aimed to test whether cataloging public T cell receptors could reveal signatures of past pathogen exposure. Using immunosequencing, the study profiled T cell repertoires from some 670 subjects and related those repertoires to cytomegalovirus serostatus. A separate validation cohort of approximately 120 different subjects was used in addition to the approximately 640-subject first cohort. To predict cytomegalovirus infection status, the study brought together high-throughput TCR immunosequencing, statistical association of individual TCRs with disease status, and machine learning. To study patterns of TCR occurrence, a later analysis re-analyzed previously published TCR beta repertoires from several hundred donors and added high-resolution HLA genotyping. In the later analysis, no new phenotypic data were used to find candidate immune exposures; instead, reliance was placed on TCR beta sequences and their occurrence across donors. An earlier analysis of 587 of the donors used high-throughput TCR beta sequencing to judge whether each TCR beta V gene segment behaved as functional or pseudogenic. Donor age, sex, ethnicity and CMV serostatus were collected together with the repertoire data. A later genetic analysis took genome-wide SNP genotypes for about three fifths of the roughly 700 donors and used that subset as a discovery cohort. All discovery cohort repertoires had been generated using a single sequencing platform. Class I and class II HLA loci were covered by the typing at four-digit resolution. Typing coverage varied by locus: roughly 629-640 donors for A, B, C, DRB1 and DQB1; approximately 520 for DQA1; about 570 for DPA1; more than 450 for DPB1. Four or five DR-DQ haplotypes were handled as single units for association and clustering, since linkage in the cohort was strong. Among some 410 genotyped donors of the cohort, an average of roughly 230,000 unique TCR beta nucleotide sequences was sequenced per donor, of which 15% to 20% were non-productive. The full study reports these points: Three of the identified cytomegalovirus-associated TCR beta chains were confirmed in vitro to be specific for cytomegalovirus antigens. The 87-base-pair reads could not distinguish some IMGT-functional V segments, including TRBV6-2 and TRBV6-3, so those segments were excluded. Most CMV-associated TCR beta chains appeared to be HLA-restricted in a later analysis, and the HLA associations seemed to be driven largely by CMV exposure. Most TCR sequences were observed very rarely across donors, whereas some public TCRs were present in many individuals. The cohort was sequenced for TCR beta chains only, and without alpha or paired-chain data the features that could be detected were limited. For the cohort, immune exposure information was limited to CMV serostatus. Because counts were too low, about 17 rarely observed V segments, including chromosome 9 orphons, were excluded from the earlier analysis of 587 of the donors. According to a later analysis, parvovirus B19, influenza, CMV and Epstein-Barr virus appeared linked to several top co-occurrence clusters. A further reported finding was that TCR beta sequences accurately predicted the HLA-A and HLA-B alleles for most subjects in the first cohort. A later analysis found that HLA-associated TCR beta chains were more clonally expanded and had lower generation probabilities than equally common non-associated chains. The study listed around 160 TCR beta chains as associated with cytomegalovirus. It was suggested by the authors that the approach could potentially be generalized to other disease states and immunological phenotypes. The sequencing pipeline was judged likely to have produced a cluster of highly shared sequence variants as a technical artifact. Specific HLA alleles were associated with more than 15,000 TCR beta sequences at a false discovery rate of 0.05 in a later analysis. In an earlier analysis of around 600 of the donors, most TCR beta V segments appeared in productive rearrangements about 87% or about 30% of the time, broadly matching IMGT annotations. Compared with the 666-donor mean, donors in an Asian-associated ancestry cluster had fewer N-insertions in productive TCRs, according to a later genetic analysis. Assigning TCR associations to individual alleles was difficult when HLA alleles, especially DR and DQ, strongly co-occurred. Because some donors lacked HLA typing at each locus, the association tests relied only on the typed subset. According to a later analysis, TCR association rates differed among HLA loci, with DRB1 alleles showing the most associated TCRs and HLA-C alleles showing the fewest. In a later genetic analysis, a missense DCLRE1C variant was associated with V-gene and J-gene trimming of TCR beta chains, and the association was replicated in an independent cohort. Correlated functional status among segregating V segments might be attributable to linkage disequilibrium, but an unknown experimental factor could not be ruled out. In both the original and validation cohorts, the classifier was reported to diagnose cytomegalovirus status with high specificity and sensitivity. Roughly uniform sequencing depth across donors was assumed in presence/absence analyses, although this assumption may not hold.

The sequence joins TRBV19 to TRBJ2-1; TRBD2 aligns with 16 central bases. The sequenced sample was PBMCs. This receptor was identified in a male donor in good health and CMV-seronegative. In nucleotides, the sequence is TGTGCCAGTTCCGGGACTAGCGGGAGGGACTCCTACAATGAGCAGTTCTTC. This sequence encodes CASSGTSGRDSYNEQFF.